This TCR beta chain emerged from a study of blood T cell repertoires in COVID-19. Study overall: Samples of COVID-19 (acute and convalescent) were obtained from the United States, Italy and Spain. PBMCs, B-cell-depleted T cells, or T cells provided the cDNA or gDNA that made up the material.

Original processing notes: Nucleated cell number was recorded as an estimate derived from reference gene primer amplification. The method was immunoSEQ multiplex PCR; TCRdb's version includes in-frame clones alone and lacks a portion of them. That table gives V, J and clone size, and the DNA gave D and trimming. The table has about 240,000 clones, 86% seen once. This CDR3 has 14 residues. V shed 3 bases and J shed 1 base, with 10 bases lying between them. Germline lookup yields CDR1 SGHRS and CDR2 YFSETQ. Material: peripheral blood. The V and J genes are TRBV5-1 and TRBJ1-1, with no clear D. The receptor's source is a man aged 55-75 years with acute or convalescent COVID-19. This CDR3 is CASSSQTRNTEAFF. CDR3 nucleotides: TGCGCCAGCAGCTCCCAAACTCGGAACACTGAAGCTTTCTTT.